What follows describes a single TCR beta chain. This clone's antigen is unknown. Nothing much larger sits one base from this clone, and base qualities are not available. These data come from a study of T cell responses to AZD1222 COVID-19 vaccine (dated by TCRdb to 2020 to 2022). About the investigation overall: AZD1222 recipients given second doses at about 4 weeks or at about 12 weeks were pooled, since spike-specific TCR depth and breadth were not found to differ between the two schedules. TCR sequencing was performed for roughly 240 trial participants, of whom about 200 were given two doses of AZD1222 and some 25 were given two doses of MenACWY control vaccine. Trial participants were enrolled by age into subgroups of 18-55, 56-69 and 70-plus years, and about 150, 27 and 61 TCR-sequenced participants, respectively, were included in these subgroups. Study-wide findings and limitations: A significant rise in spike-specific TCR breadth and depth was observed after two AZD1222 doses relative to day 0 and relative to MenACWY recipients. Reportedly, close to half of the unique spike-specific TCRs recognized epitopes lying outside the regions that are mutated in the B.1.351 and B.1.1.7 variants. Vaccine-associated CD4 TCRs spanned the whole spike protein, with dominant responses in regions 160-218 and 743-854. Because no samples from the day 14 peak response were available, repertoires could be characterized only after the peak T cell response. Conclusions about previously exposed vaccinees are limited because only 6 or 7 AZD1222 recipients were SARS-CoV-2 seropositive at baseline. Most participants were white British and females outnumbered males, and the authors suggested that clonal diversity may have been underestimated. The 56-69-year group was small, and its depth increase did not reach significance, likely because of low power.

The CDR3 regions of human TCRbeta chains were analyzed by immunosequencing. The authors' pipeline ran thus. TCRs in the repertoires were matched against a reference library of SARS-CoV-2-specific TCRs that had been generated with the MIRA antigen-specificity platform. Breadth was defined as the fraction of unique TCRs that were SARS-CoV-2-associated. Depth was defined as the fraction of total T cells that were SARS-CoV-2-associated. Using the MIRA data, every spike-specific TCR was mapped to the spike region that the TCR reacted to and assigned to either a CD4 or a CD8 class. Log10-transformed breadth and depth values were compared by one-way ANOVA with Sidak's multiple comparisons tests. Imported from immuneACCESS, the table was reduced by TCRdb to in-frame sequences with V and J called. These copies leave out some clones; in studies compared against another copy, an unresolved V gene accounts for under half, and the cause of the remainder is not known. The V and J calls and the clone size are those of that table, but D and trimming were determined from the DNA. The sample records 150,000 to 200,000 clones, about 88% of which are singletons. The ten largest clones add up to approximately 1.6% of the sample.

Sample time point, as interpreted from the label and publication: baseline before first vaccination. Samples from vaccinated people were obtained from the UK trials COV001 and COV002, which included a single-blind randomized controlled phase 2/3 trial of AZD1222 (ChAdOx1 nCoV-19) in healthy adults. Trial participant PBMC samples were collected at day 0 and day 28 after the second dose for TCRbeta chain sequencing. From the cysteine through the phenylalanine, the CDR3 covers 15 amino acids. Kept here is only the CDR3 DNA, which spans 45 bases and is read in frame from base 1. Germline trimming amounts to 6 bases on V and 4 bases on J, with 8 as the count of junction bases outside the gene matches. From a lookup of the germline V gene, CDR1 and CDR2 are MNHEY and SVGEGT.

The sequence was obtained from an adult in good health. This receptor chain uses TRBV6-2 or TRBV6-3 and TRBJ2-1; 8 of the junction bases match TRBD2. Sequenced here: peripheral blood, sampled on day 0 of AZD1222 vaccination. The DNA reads TGTGCCAGCAGCCGAACTAGCGGAGCTTACAATGAGCAGTTCTTC. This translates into CASSRTSGAYNEQFF.